The rows below give T cell receptor beta chains drawn from one sample of a study of post-analysis software for immune sequencing data. MiXCR, run by TCRdb on the PCR reads, gives a single entry per CDR3 protein. Counted here are some 700,000 distinct CDR3 sequences, around 60% occurring once; the ten biggest clones make up around 10%. Sequenced input: blood. The receptors were gathered from a girl aged 2-10 years with multiple sclerosis. The CDR3 runs from the conserved cysteine through the conserved F or W. D genes are given only for firm matches. Expanded clones are given a class, and other clones once, few, many or no size at all.

TRBV7-2	13	TRBJ2-1	-	-	TGTGCCAGCAGGCCGGGACTCCAAAATGAGCAGTTCTTC	CASRPGLQNEQFF
TRBV6-1	12	TRBJ2-7	-	-	TGTGCCACCAGTGCTGTTGTCTACGAGCAGTACTTC	CATSAVVYEQYF
TRBV28	15	TRBJ2-2	-	-	TGTGCCAGCAGTCTACAGGGTTTCAACACCGGGGAGCTGTTTTTT	CASSLQGFNTGELFF
TRBV12-3/TRBV12-4	14	TRBJ1-5	few	-	TGTGCCAGCAGCACCGGGACGGTCAATCAGCCCCAGCATTTT	CASSTGTVNQPQHF
TRBV7-2	13	TRBJ1-1	-	-	TGTGCCAGCAGCTTAGCCCCGACGATAGAAGCTTTCTTT	CASSLAPTIEAFF
TRBV29-1	12	TRBJ2-5	-	TRBD1	TGCAGCATGGGACAGGGACGAGAGACCCAGTACTTC	CSMGQGRETQYF
TRBV27	16	TRBJ2-1	few	TRBD2	TGTGCCAGCAGTTTCGGCGGGGGGGCGTCCTACAATGCGCAGTTCTTC	CASSFGGGASYNAQFF
TRBV12-3/TRBV12-4	15	TRBJ2-1	-	TRBD1	TGTGCCAGCAGTGATCAGGGACAGCTCTACAATGAGCAGTTCTTC	CASSDQGQLYNEQFF
TRBV12-3/TRBV12-4	17	TRBJ2-6	-	TRBD1	TGTGCCACCAAGGCCGGGACAGAGAGCTCTGGGGCCAACGTCCTGACTTTC	CATKAGTESSGANVLTF
TRBV10-3	15	TRBJ2-1	-	TRBD1	TGTGCCATCAGTGAAGGGGACAGGGGAGGCAATGAGCAGTTCTTC	CAISEGDRGGNEQFF
TRBV7-2	16	TRBJ2-5	few	TRBD2	TGTGCCAGCAGCTTAGTGGCTAGCGGGGGTCAAGAGACCCAGTACTTC	CASSLVASGGQETQYF
TRBV20-1	12	TRBJ2-7	few	-	TGCAGTGCTAGCAGGACAGACTACGAGCAGTACTTC	CSASRTDYEQYF
TRBV29-1	14	TRBJ1-5	-	-	TGCAGCGTTGAAGGCGCAGATAGCAATCAGCCCCAGCATTTT	CSVEGADSNQPQHF
TRBV6-2/TRBV6-3	13	TRBJ2-5	-	-	TGTGCTAGCACCGGCGGTAGTAGGGAGACCCAGTACTTC	CASTGGSRETQYF
TRBV6-1	11	TRBJ2-1	-	-	TGTGCCAGCAGTTGGGGGGGCGGGGAGTTCTTC	CASSWGGGEFF
TRBV5-1	17	TRBJ2-1	-	TRBD2	TGCGCCAGCAGCTTGCCAGGGACTAGCGGGTCGGTAAACGAGCAGTTCTTC	CASSLPGTSGSVNEQFF
TRBV29-1	13	TRBJ2-1	-	-	TGCAGCGGAGGGGGGACTATTGACAATGGGCAGTTCTTC	CSGGGTIDNGQFF
TRBV5-8	16	TRBJ2-1	once	-	TGTGCCAGCAGCTTACCCCCGAGGGTCGGGTACAATGAGCAGTTCTTC	CASSLPPRVGYNEQFF
TRBV20-1	18	TRBJ2-5	-	-	TGCAGTGCTAGAGGGGTCCGGACTGTGGCTGTGAGGCAAGAGACCCAGTACTTC	CSARGVRTVAVRQETQYF
TRBV4-3	17	TRBJ2-3	-	TRBD1	TGCGCCAGCAGCCAAAGTCGGAGGCAGGGGGCAACAGATACGCAGTATTTT	CASSQSRRQGATDTQYF
TRBV7-2	11	TRBJ1-4	few	-	TGTGCCAGCACCCTGGCGGGTAAACTGTTTTTT	CASTLAGKLFF
TRBV20-1	15	TRBJ2-3	-	TRBD2	TGCAGTGCTAGATGGCCTAGCGGGAGGGCAGATACGCAGTATTTT	CSARWPSGRADTQYF
TRBV7-3	15	TRBJ2-3	-	TRBD1	TGTGCCAGCAGCCTACCGGGACAGCAAACAGATACGCAGTATTTT	CASSLPGQQTDTQYF
TRBV12-3/TRBV12-4	15	TRBJ2-1	-	TRBD2	TGTGCCAGCAGACGAGGACTAGCGGGGGGGAATGAGCAGTTCTTC	CASRRGLAGGNEQFF
TRBV7-9	16	TRBJ1-2	-	-	TGTGCCAGCAGCCCAGGGACGTGGACCCCCACTAATGGCTACACCTTC	CASSPGTWTPTNGYTF
TRBV20-1	18	TRBJ2-1	few	-	TGCAGTGCTAGTATTGGGTGGCGCACAGGGTCTCCTTACAATGAGCAGTTCTTC	CSASIGWRTGSPYNEQFF
TRBV12-3/TRBV12-4	13	TRBJ1-1	few	-	TGTGCCAGCAGTTTGGGGGGGACCTCTGAAGCTTTCTTT	CASSLGGTSEAFF
TRBV20-1	14	TRBJ2-1	-	TRBD2	TGCAGTGCTAGAGATTACAGCGGGAGCTATGAGCAGTTCTTC	CSARDYSGSYEQFF
TRBV12-3/TRBV12-4	14	TRBJ2-3	-	-	TGTGCCAGCAGGTCAAGGTACCCGGCAGATACGCAGTATTTT	CASRSRYPADTQYF
TRBV29-1	14	TRBJ2-3	-	TRBD1	TGCAGCGTCGACCCGGGACAGGGATCGGATACGCAGTATTTT	CSVDPGQGSDTQYF
TRBV21-1	16	TRBJ1-5	-	-	TGTGCCAGCAGCAAAAGGGGGCACCAGCTCGATCAGCCCCAGCATTTT	CASSKRGHQLDQPQHF
TRBV5-6	12	TRBJ2-5	few	-	TGTGCCAGCAGCGGGGACCAAGAGACCCAGTACTTC	CASSGDQETQYF
TRBV5-5	16	TRBJ2-3	-	TRBD1	TGTGCCAGCAGCTTGCCCCAGACAGGGAACACAGATACGCAGTATTTT	CASSLPQTGNTDTQYF
TRBV5-1	13	TRBJ1-2	once	-	TGCGCCAGCAGCTTGGACAACGGCTATGGCTACACCTTC	CASSLDNGYGYTF
TRBV20-1	13	TRBJ2-5	-	TRBD1	TGCAGTGCCCACCCGACAGGGGCAGAGACCCAGTACTTC	CSAHPTGAETQYF
TRBV10-1	14	TRBJ2-7	-	-	TGCGCCAGCAGTGAGGCAGGGCCTAACTACGAGCAGTACTTC	CASSEAGPNYEQYF
TRBV11-2	14	TRBJ2-1	-	TRBD1	TGTGCCAGCAGCTTCTTACAGGGGAATAATGAGCAGTTCTTC	CASSFLQGNNEQFF
TRBV6-6	12	TRBJ2-7	-	-	TGTGCCAGCAGTACCGACTGGGACGAGCAGTACTTC	CASSTDWDEQYF
TRBV5-6	15	TRBJ1-6	-	-	TGTGCCAGCAGCCCTCGGGACATAGTTAATTCACCCCTCCACTTT	CASSPRDIVNSPLHF
TRBV7-9	13	TRBJ1-1	-	-	TGTGCCAGCACGGTCGGGGAGAACACTGAAGCTTTCTTT	CASTVGENTEAFF
TRBV7-2	15	TRBJ2-1	-	-	TGTGCCAGCAGTCCCGGGGCGGGCTCCTACAATGAGCAGTTCTTC	CASSPGAGSYNEQFF